This T cell receptor beta chain appears in the sequencing data of a study of T cells after yellow fever vaccination. Across the whole study: Researchers used SMART-Seq v4 Ultra Low Input to prepare fractions that had low cell numbers. Whole-study results and caveats: At approximately 96% for CD4 and approximately 89% for CD8, most primary-vaccination clones showed up again after the booster.

Worth noting for this clonotype: Its antigen is currently unknown.

V was shortened by 4 bases and J by 7 bases, with 21 bases between the two germline ends. The CDR3 has 16 residues. Germline loops: CDR1 SGHKS, CDR2 YYEKEE (reference sequence). Conversion of TCR transcripts into cDNA relied on 5'RACE template switching, which added a universal primer site and UMIs. TCRdb called the 5' RACE reads again in MiXCR, with one record for every CDR3 protein. The sample holds around 160,000 distinct CDR3 sequences, less than 9% seen once. This TCR derives from a man between 18 and 35 years old who received the YFV17D yellow fever vaccine. This chain connects TRBV5-5 to TRBJ1-5; D gene ambiguous. Sequencing was performed on CD4+ T cells sorted from PBMCs, taken less than 6 days after the first yellow fever vaccination. This CDR3 is CASSRWVSGDGQPQHF. Here the CDR3 DNA reads TGTGCCAGCAGCCGCTGGGTTAGCGGGGATGGGCAGCCCCAGCATTTT.